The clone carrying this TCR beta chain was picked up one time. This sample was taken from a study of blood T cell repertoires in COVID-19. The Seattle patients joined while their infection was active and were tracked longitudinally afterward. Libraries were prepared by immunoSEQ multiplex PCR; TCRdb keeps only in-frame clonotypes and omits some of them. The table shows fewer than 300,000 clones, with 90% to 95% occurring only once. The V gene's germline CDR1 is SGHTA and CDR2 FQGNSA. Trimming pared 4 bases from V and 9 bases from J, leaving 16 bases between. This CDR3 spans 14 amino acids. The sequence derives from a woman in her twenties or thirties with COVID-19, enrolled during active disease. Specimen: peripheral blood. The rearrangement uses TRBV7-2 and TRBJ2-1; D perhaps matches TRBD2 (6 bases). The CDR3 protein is CASSSTPGVTEQFF. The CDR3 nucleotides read TGTGCCAGCAGCTCTACCCCGGGAGTTACTGAGCAGTTCTTC.